The source of this T cell receptor beta chain is a study of T cells in Graves' hyperthyroidism and ophthalmopathy. Study findings and constraints: The model made its ophthalmopathy prediction, and onset followed a median roughly 6.5 months later. In the blood, most expanded thyroid clonotypes above 0.001 appeared as well.

This clonotype showed up just a few times. Its antigen is still unknown. Amplified TCR beta CDR3 regions derived from RNA transcripts. In the first-round RT-PCR of the TCR CDR3, the HTBI primer set was used. Each CDR3 protein is one row after TCRdb ran MiXCR on the multiplex PCR reads. The data hold 190,000 or so distinct CDR3 sequences, with 15% to 20% observed a single time. Diagnostic assessment was based on clinical symptoms, serum thyroxine and TRAb, thyroid ultrasound and orbital computed tomography. CDR3 size: 15 residues. CDR1 is MNHEY, CDR2 SVGEGT, per germline. Trimming removed 0 bases from V and 4 bases from J, with 10 bases in between.

The J gene is TRBJ2-1, the V gene TRBV6-2 or TRBV6-3; tentatively, D is TRBD1 or TRBD2 (5 bases each). The clonotype was recovered from a man aged 40-50 years with Graves' hyperthyroidism. Source material: blood. Written as DNA, the CDR3 is TGTGCCAGCAGTTACTCGATTGGGGGTTACAATGAGCAGTTCTTC. Encoded protein: CASSYSIGGYNEQFF.